Below are 20 T cell receptor beta chains sequenced from a single sample in a study of cytomegalovirus exposure and HLA in healthy donors. Clones were sequenced by immunoSEQ multiplex PCR, and TCRdb holds only the in-frame ones, with some missing. The table has about 260,000 clones, about 90% seen once. What was sequenced was PBMCs. Receptors were obtained from a woman between 25 and 40 years old in good health and CMV-seronegative.

This sequence joins TRBV4-2 and TRBJ1-3, with D perhaps matching TRBD1 (5 bases). Trimming pared 2 bases from V and 0 bases from J, leaving 17 bases between. CDR1 is LGHNA, CDR2 YNFKEQ, per germline. This CDR3 contains 18 residues. CDR3 sequence: CASSQNNSTGGSGNTIYF. CDR3 sequence (DNA): TGTGCCAGCAGCCAAAATAATTCAACAGGAGGCTCTGGAAACACCATATATTTT.

The J gene is TRBJ2-3, the V gene TRBV2; 9 nucleotides align to TRBD1. V gave up 5 bases and J gave up 1 base; unmatched junction bases: 10. Germline CDR1 SNHLY, CDR2 FYNNEI. The CDR3 consists of 17 residues. For the CDR3, the DNA is TGTGCCAGCAGTAGGCGCACAGGGGGCGTCGGCACAGATACGCAGTATTTT. Translation: CASSRRTGGVGTDTQYF.

The rearrangement links TRBV11-3 to TRBJ2-2, with TRBD2 identical over 11 bases. The V gene end was trimmed by 2 bases and the J gene end by 6 bases; junction bases not matched to a gene: 11. Germline CDR1 is SGHNT and CDR2 is YENEEA. There are 18 residues in the CDR3. CDR3 DNA sequence: TGTGCCAGCAGCTTACGGGGAACTAGCGGGAGAGGGGCCGGGGAGCTGTTTTTT. This translates into CASSLRGTSGRGAGELFF. Combining the CDR3 with reference TRBV11-3 and TRBJ2-2 gives the whole variable domain EAGVVQSPRYKIIEKKQPVAFWCNPISGHNTLYWYLQNLGQGPELLIRYENEEAVDDSQLPKDRFSAERLKGVDSTLKIQPAELGDSAVYLCASSLRGTSGRGAGELFFGEGSRLTVL.

This chain uses TRBV29-1 with TRBJ2-1; TRBD1 or TRBD2 may be the D gene (5 bases each). Trimming stripped 6 bases from V and 5 bases from J, with 14 bases between. CDR3 length equals 13 residues. The germline V gene encodes CDR1 SQVTM and CDR2 ANQGSEA. The CDR3 loop is CSVDRDGNNEQFF. CDR3 sequence (DNA): TGCAGCGTCGACCGGGACGGGAACAATGAGCAGTTCTTC.

The V gene is TRBV4-1, the J gene TRBJ2-5; TRBD2 agrees at 10 bases. There are 17 residues in the CDR3. The germline V gene encodes CDR1 MGHRA and CDR2 YSYEKL. V was pared by 1 base and J by 5 bases, with 10 bases of the junction left unmatched. The CDR3 region has the DNA TGCGCCAGCAGCCAAGGGGTACTAGCGGGAAGTTTGGAGACCCAGTACTTC. This codes for CASSQGVLAGSLETQYF.

The V call is TRBV27, the J call TRBJ2-1; 10 nucleotides match TRBD1. The length of the CDR3 is 14 residues. Germline assignment: CDR1 MNHEY and CDR2 SMNVEV (reference sequence). V shed 6 bases and J 8 bases; nucleotides not matched to a gene: 7. This CDR3 reads CASRAGQGLDEQFF. CDR3 in DNA: TGTGCCAGCAGGGCGGGACAGGGGCTGGATGAGCAGTTCTTC.

This sequence joins TRBV5-1 and TRBJ2-2; TRBD2 is a possible D gene (6 bases). This CDR3 has 15 residues. Germline V gene lookup returns CDR1 SGHRS and CDR2 YFSETQ. V was clipped by 6 bases and J by 3 bases, with 15 bases between them. CDR3 in amino acids: CASTPWGDYTGELFF. The CDR3, as DNA: TGCGCCAGCACCCCATGGGGGGACTACACCGGGGAGCTGTTTTTT.

V usage is TRBV6-1 and J usage is TRBJ2-5; D might be TRBD1 (6 bases). Germline CDR1 MNHNS, CDR2 SASEGT. The length of the CDR3 is 15 residues. V lost 1 base to trimming and J lost 5 bases, with 14 bases between them. CDR3 bases: TGTGCCAGCAGTGAAGGGGGACACAAGAGTGAGACCCAGTACTTC. This gives the protein CASSEGGHKSETQYF.

The rearrangement links TRBV7-2 to TRBJ2-7; 10 nucleotides agree with TRBD2. V shed 5 bases and J 1 base; nucleotides not matched to a gene: 5. This CDR3 comprises 15 residues. Germline V gives CDR1 SGHTA, CDR2 FQGNSA. The CDR3 loop reads CASSLGLARSYEQYF. CDR3 in DNA: TGTGCCAGCAGCCTGGGACTAGCGAGATCCTACGAGCAGTACTTC. The complete variable domain, with remaining parts taken from reference TRBV7-2 and TRBJ2-7, reads GAGVSQSPSNKVTEKGKDVELRCDPISGHTALYWYRQSLGQGLEFLIYFQGNSAPDKSGLPSDRFSAERTGGSVSTLTIQRTQQEDSAVYLCASSLGLARSYEQYFGPGTRLTVT.

The chain links TRBV4-1 to TRBJ2-7; 8 bases agree with TRBD2. The germline CDR1 and CDR2 sequences are MGHRA and YSYEKL. Trimming at V came to 1 base and at J to 4 bases, leaving 6 bases not matched to a gene. The CDR3 extends over 15 amino acids. Written as DNA, the CDR3 is TGCGCCAGCAGCCAAGTGGCCGGGAGGGCGTACGAGCAGTACTTC. Translating gives CASSQVAGRAYEQYF.

The chain recombines TRBV11-2 with TRBJ2-7; possibly TRBD2 for D (6 bases). The CDR3 spans 15 residues. The germline V and J ends were trimmed by 2 bases and 0 bases, with 11 bases remaining between them. From germline, CDR1 is SGHAT and CDR2 FQNNGV. The CDR3 here is CASSLFRGSSYEQYF. In DNA form, the CDR3 reads TGTGCCAGCAGCTTATTCCGGGGGAGCTCCTACGAGCAGTACTTC.

This chain connects TRBV9 to TRBJ1-2; no firm D call. In germline, CDR1 is SGDLS, CDR2 YYNGEE. CDR3 length: 16 residues. The V end lost 1 base, the J end lost 5 bases, and 18 bases lay between the germline ends. The CDR3 nucleotides are TGTGCCAGCAGCGTATACCCCACCCTCGACACTTATGGCTACACCTTC. This gives the protein CASSVYPTLDTYGYTF. The full variable domain, its missing parts supplied by reference TRBV9 and TRBJ1-2, is DSGVTQTPKHLITATGQRVTLRCSPRSGDLSVYWYQQSLDQGLQFLIQYYNGEERAKGNILERFSAQQFPDLHSELNLSSLELGDSALYFCASSVYPTLDTYGYTFGSGTRLTVV.

This clone was seen once. This chain uses TRBV27 with TRBJ1-5; 11 bases agree with TRBD1. V gave up 7 bases and J gave up 0 bases; unmatched junction bases: 8. In germline, CDR1 is MNHEY, CDR2 SMNVEV (reference sequence). The CDR3 runs 17 residues. CDR3 nucleotide sequence: TGTGCCAGCACGTGGACAGGGGGCCGTTTTAGCAATCAGCCCCAGCATTTT. Protein product: CASTWTGGRFSNQPQHF.

V is TRBV11-3 and J is TRBJ2-2, with D unresolved. V gave up 1 base and J gave up 1 base, with 4 bases separating them. Germline assignment: CDR1 SGHNT and CDR2 YENEEA. The CDR3 is 14 residues long. The CDR3 nucleotides are TGTGCCAGCAGCTTAGTCAGGAACACCGGGGAGCTGTTTTTT. Translated: CASSLVRNTGELFF.

This clone has a single count. The CDR3 region is CASSQAGIGGEQFF. DNA of the CDR3: TGTGCCAGCAGCCAAGCTGGGATAGGCGGTGAGCAGTTCTTC. J is TRBJ2-1 and V is TRBV14; D remains ambiguous. The length of the CDR3 is 14 residues. Looked up from germline, CDR1 is SGHDN and CDR2 is FVKESK. V was trimmed by 1 base and J by 9 bases, leaving 13 bases between them.

The chain combines TRBV5-1 with TRBJ2-2; TRBD2 agrees at 9 bases. The germline V gene encodes CDR1 SGHRS and CDR2 YFSETQ. V was pared by 8 bases and J by 4 bases, with 3 bases of the junction left unmatched. The CDR3 covers 13 residues. The CDR3 nucleotides read TGCGCCAGTCTAGCGGGACCCACCGGGGAGCTGTTTTTT. Protein product: CASLAGPTGELFF. The variable domain in full, completed from reference TRBV5-1 and TRBJ2-2, reads KAGVTQTPRYLIKTRGQQVTLSCSPISGHRSVSWYQQTPGQGLQFLFEYFSETQRNKGNFPGRFSGRQFSNSRSEMNVSTLELGDSALYLCASLAGPTGELFFGEGSRLTVL.

The CDR3 region has the DNA TGTGCCAGCAGTCCTAGGGACTACAATGAGCAGTTCTTC. Protein: CASSPRDYNEQFF. The J gene is TRBJ2-1, the V gene TRBV27; D remains ambiguous. The CDR3 covers 13 residues. Germline V lookup: CDR1 MNHEY, CDR2 SMNVEV (reference sequence). V shed 5 bases and J shed 3 bases, with 8 bases lying between them.

This sequence joins TRBV7-2 and TRBJ2-5; the match to TRBD2 covers 7 bases. The V gene's germline CDR1 is SGHTA and CDR2 FQGNSA. The CDR3 is 15 residues long. V was pared by 1 base and J by 5 bases, with 7 bases of the junction left unmatched. The CDR3 is CASSLDAGVWETQYF. In DNA, the CDR3 is TGTGCCAGCAGCTTAGATGCGGGAGTTTGGGAGACCCAGTACTTC.

This sequence joins TRBV28 and TRBJ1-5, with 7 bases lining up with TRBD1. The CDR3 runs to 20 residues. Per germline, CDR1 MDHEN and CDR2 SYDVKM. V gave up 6 bases and J gave up 0 bases; unmatched junction bases: 20. Written as DNA, the CDR3 is TGTGCCAGCAGCAAGTTCCCACCGGGACAGCGCCTTTATAGCAATCAGCCCCAGCATTTT. Its translation is CASSKFPPGQRLYSNQPQHF.

The V call is TRBV18, the J call TRBJ2-5; D is uncertain. The germline V gene encodes CDR1 KGHSH and CDR2 LQKENI. CDR3 length: 13 residues. The germline V and J ends were trimmed by 4 bases and 1 base, with 7 bases remaining between them. CDR3 in amino acids: CASSLTLQETQYF. The DNA for the CDR3 is TGTGCCAGCTCACTAACGCTCCAAGAGACCCAGTACTTC.